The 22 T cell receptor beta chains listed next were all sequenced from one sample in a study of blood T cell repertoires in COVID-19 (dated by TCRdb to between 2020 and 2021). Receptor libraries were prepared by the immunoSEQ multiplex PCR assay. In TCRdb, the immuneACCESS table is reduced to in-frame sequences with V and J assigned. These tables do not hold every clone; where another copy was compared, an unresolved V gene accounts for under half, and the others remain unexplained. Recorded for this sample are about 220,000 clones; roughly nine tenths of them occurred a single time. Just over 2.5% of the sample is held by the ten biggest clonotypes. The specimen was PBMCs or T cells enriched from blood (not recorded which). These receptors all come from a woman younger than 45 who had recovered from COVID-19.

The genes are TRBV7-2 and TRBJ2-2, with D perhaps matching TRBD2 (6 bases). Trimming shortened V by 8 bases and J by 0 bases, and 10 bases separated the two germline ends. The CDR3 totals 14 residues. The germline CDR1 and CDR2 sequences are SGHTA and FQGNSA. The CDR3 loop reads CASVWGANTGELFF. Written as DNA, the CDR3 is TGTGCCAGCGTCTGGGGGGCGAACACCGGGGAGCTGTTTTTT. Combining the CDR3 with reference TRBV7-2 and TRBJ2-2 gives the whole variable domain GAGVSQSPSNKVTEKGKDVELRCDPISGHTALYWYRQSLGQGLEFLIYFQGNSAPDKSGLPSDRFSAERTGGSVSTLTIQRTQQEDSAVYLCASVWGANTGELFFGEGSRLTVL.

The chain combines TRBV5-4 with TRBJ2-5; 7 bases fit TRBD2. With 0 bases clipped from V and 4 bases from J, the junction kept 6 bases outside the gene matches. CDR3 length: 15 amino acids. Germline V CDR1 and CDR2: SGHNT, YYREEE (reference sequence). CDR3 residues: CASSLGGRGLETQYF. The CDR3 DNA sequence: TGTGCCAGCAGCTTGGGAGGGAGGGGTTTAGAGACCCAGTACTTC.

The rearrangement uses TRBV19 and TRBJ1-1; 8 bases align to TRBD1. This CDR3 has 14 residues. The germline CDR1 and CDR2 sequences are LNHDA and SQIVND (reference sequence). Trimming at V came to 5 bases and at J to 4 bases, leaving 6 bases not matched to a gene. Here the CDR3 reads CASSGQGGTTEAFF. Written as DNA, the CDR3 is TGTGCCAGTAGTGGACAGGGAGGTACCACTGAAGCTTTCTTT.

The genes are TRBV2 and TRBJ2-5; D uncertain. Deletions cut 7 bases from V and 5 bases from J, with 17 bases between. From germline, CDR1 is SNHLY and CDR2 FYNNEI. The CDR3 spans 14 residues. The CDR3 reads CASIWQRDGETQYF. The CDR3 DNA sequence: TGTGCCAGCATCTGGCAGCGTGACGGGGAGACCCAGTACTTC.

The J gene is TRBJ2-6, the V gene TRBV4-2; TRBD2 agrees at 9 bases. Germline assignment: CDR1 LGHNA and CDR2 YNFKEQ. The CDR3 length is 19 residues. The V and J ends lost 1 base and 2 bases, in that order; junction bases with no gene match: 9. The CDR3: CASSQVVAGDFTGANVLTF. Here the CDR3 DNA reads TGTGCCAGCAGCCAAGTGGTAGCGGGGGATTTTACTGGGGCCAACGTCCTGACTTTC.

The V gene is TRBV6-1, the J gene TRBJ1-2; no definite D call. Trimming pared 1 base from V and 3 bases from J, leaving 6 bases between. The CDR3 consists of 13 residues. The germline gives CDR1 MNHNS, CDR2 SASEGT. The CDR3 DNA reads TGTGCCAGCAGTGAAGGGAGGTACTATGGCTACACCTTC. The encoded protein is CASSEGRYYGYTF.

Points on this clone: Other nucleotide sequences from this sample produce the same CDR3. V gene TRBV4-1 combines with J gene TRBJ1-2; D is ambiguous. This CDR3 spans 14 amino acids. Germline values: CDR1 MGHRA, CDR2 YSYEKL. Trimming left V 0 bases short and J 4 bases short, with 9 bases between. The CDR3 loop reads CASSQDRGSYGYTF. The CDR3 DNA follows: TGCGCCAGCAGCCAAGATCGAGGGAGCTATGGCTACACCTTC.

The CDR3 here is CASSVPGVPAEAFF. The DNA for the CDR3 is TGTGCCAGCAGCGTACCGGGGGTTCCCGCTGAAGCTTTCTTT. The J gene is TRBJ1-1, the V gene TRBV9; perhaps TRBD1 as D (5 bases). The germline V gene has CDR1 SGDLS and CDR2 YYNGEE. The V and J ends lost 1 base and 6 bases respectively, with 13 bases between them. The CDR3 contains 14 residues.

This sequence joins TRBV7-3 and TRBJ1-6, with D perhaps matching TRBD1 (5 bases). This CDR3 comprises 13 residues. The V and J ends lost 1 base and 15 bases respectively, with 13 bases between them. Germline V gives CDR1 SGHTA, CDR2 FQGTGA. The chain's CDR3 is CASSLNRGSSLHF. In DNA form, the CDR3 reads TGTGCCAGCAGCTTAAATAGGGGTAGTAGCCTCCACTTT.

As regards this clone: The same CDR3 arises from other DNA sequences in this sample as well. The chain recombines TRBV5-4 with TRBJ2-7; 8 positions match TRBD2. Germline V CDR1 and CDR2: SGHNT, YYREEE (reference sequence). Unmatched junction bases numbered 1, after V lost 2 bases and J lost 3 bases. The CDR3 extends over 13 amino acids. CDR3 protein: CASSLRGGYEQYF. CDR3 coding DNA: TGTGCCAGCAGCTTACGGGGGGGCTACGAGCAGTACTTC.

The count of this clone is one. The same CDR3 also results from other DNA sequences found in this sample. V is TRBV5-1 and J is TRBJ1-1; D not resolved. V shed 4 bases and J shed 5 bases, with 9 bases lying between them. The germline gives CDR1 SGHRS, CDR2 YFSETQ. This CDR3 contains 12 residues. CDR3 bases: TGCGCCAGCAGCCTGACGGGGACTGAAGCTTTCTTT. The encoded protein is CASSLTGTEAFF.

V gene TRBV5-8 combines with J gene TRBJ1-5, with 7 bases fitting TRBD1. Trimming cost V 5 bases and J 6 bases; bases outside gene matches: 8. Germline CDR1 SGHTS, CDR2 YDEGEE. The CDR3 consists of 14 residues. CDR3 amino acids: CASRSRQGVQPQHF. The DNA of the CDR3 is TGTGCCAGCAGATCCCGACAGGGAGTTCAGCCCCAGCATTTT. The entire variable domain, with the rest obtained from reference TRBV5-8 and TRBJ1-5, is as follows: EAGVTQSPTHLIKTRGQQATLRCSPISGHTSVYWYQQALGLGLQFLLWYDEGEERNRGNFPPRFSGRQFPNYSSELNVNALELEDSALYLCASRSRQGVQPQHFGDGTRLSIL.

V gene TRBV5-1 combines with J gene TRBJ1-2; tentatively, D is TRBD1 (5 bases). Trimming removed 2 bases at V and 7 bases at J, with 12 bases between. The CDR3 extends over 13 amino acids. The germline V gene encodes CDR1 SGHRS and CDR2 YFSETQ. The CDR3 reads CASSFAGVGGYTF. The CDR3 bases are TGCGCCAGCAGCTTCGCGGGGGTTGGTGGCTACACCTTC.

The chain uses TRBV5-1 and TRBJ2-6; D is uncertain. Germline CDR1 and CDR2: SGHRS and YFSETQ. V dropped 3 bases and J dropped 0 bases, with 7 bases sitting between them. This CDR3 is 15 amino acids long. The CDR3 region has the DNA TGCGCCAGCAGCTCAGGTATCTCTGGGGCCAACGTCCTGACTTTC. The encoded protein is CASSSGISGANVLTF.

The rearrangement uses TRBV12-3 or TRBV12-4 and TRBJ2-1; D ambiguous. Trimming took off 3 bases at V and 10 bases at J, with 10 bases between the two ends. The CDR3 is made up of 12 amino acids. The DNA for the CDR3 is TGTGCCAGCAGTTTGGGCAATGTCGAGCAGTTCTTC. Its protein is CASSLGNVEQFF.

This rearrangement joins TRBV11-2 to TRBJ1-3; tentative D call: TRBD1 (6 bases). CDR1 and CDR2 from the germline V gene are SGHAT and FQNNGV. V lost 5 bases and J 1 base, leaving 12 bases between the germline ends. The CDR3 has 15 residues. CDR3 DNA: TGTGCCAGCAGCGTACAGGGAGAATCTGGAAACACCATATATTTT. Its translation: CASSVQGESGNTIYF.

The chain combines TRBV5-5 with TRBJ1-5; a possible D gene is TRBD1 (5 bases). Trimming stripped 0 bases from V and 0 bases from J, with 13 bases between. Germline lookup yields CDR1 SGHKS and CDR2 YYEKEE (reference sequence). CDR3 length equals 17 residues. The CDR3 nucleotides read TGTGCCAGCAGCTTGGAATACACCGGGGGTAGCAATCAGCCCCAGCATTTT. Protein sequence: CASSLEYTGGSNQPQHF.

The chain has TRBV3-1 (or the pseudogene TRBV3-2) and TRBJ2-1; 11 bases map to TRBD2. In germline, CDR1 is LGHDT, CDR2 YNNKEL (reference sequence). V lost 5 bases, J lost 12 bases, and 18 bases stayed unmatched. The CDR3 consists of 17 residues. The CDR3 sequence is CASSKPSGGPPYKGQFF. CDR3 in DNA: TGTGCCAGCAGCAAACCTAGCGGGGGGCCTCCTTACAAAGGGCAGTTCTTC.

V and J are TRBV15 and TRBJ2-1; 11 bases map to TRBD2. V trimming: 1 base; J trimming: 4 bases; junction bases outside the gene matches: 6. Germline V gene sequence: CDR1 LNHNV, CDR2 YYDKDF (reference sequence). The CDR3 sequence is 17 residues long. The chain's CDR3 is CATSRGLAGGSYNEQFF. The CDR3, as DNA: TGTGCCACCAGCAGAGGGCTAGCGGGGGGATCATACAATGAGCAGTTCTTC.

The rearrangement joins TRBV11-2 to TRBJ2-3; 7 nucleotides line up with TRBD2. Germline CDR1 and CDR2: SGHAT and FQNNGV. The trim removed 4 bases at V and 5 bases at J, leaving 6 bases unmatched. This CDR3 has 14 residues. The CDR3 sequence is CASSSHPGGDTQYF. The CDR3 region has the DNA TGTGCCAGCAGCTCCCACCCGGGGGGAGATACGCAGTATTTT.

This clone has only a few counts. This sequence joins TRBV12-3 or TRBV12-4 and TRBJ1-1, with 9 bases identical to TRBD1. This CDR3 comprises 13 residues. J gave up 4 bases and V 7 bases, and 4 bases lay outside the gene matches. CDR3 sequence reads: CASNPTGGTEAFF. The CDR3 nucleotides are TGTGCCAGCAACCCGACAGGGGGCACTGAAGCTTTCTTT.

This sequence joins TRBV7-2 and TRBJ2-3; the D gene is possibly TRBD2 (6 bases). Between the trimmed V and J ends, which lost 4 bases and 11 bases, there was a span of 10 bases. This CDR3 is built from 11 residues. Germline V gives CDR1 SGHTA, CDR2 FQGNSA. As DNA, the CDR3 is TGTGCCAGCAGCTGGGACTTTTTGCAGTATTTT. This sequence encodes CASSWDFLQYF. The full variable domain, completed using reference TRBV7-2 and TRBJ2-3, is GAGVSQSPSNKVTEKGKDVELRCDPISGHTALYWYRQSLGQGLEFLIYFQGNSAPDKSGLPSDRFSAERTGGSVSTLTIQRTQQEDSAVYLCASSWDFLQYFGPGTRLTVL.